These 7 T cell receptor beta chains came from one sample sequenced in a study of blood T cell repertoires in COVID-19. The method was immunoSEQ multiplex PCR; TCRdb's version includes in-frame clones alone and lacks a portion of them. Of over 250,000 clones in the sample, 85% are singletons; the top ten hold more than 10%. Sequenced input: peripheral blood. These receptors were taken from a human donor in a cohort sampled during active COVID-19.

V is TRBV7-9 and J is TRBJ2-7; 7 nucleotides match TRBD1. J was trimmed by 4 bases and V by 5 bases; bases with no gene match: 5. CDR3 size: 13 residues. In germline, CDR1 is SEHNR, CDR2 FQNEAQ (reference sequence). CDR3 sequence: CASSPGQPYEQYF. The DNA of the CDR3 is TGTGCCAGCAGCCCGGGACAGCCTTACGAGCAGTACTTC.

The chain recombines TRBV5-4 with TRBJ2-1; 7 bases are shared with TRBD2. This CDR3 region has 15 residues. From germline, CDR1 is SGHNT and CDR2 YYREEE (reference sequence). V trimming: 3 bases; J trimming: 6 bases; junction bases outside the gene matches: 9. For the CDR3, the DNA is TGTGCCAGCAGCTCACTAGCGCGAGAGGTCAATGAGCAGTTCTTC. Protein: CASSSLAREVNEQFF.

The chain is built from TRBV27 and TRBJ2-1, with D perhaps matching TRBD2 (6 bases). The CDR3 has 15 residues. Germline values: CDR1 MNHEY, CDR2 SMNVEV (reference sequence). V lost 0 bases and J lost 6, with 12 bases in between. The CDR3 DNA sequence: TGTGCCAGCAGTTTATCTGTGACTAGGGGCAATGAGCAGTTCTTC. Protein sequence: CASSLSVTRGNEQFF.

V usage is TRBV28 and J usage is TRBJ2-1; 7 bases agree with TRBD1. Germline CDR1 and CDR2: MDHEN and SYDVKM. V dropped 4 bases and J dropped 4; count of bases not matched to a gene: 4. The CDR3 covers 14 residues. The CDR3 region is CASSSGQLYNEQFF. For the CDR3, the DNA is TGTGCCAGCAGTTCGGGACAGCTATACAATGAGCAGTTCTTC.

V gene TRBV19 combines with J gene TRBJ1-3, with a weak D call TRBD1 (5 bases). There are 16 residues in the CDR3. Germline CDR1 reads LNHDA; CDR2 reads SQIVND (reference sequence). Trimming took off 6 bases at V and 2 bases at J, with 17 bases between the two ends. The CDR3 region is CASSKGPLVTGNTIYF. DNA for the CDR3: TGTGCCAGTAGCAAGGGGCCATTGGTGACTGGAAACACCATATATTTT.

The J gene is TRBJ2-5, the V gene TRBV27, with 9 bases lining up with TRBD1. Germline loops: CDR1 MNHEY, CDR2 SMNVEV (reference sequence). The CDR3 totals 14 residues. The V gene end was trimmed by 6 bases and the J gene end by 4 bases; junction bases not matched to a gene: 6. CDR3 nucleotide sequence: TGTGCCAGCAGAAGGGACAGGGTACGAGAGACCCAGTACTTC. Its protein product is CASRRDRVRETQYF.

This chain connects TRBV2 to TRBJ1-4, with D maybe TRBD1 (5 bases). Between the trimmed V and J ends, which lost 3 bases and 7 bases, there was a span of 12 bases. The CDR3 is 14 residues long. The germline V gene encodes CDR1 SNHLY and CDR2 FYNNEI. Here the CDR3 DNA reads TGTGCCAGCAGTGATAGACGGGGGGGTGAAAAACTGTTTTTT. Residues: CASSDRRGGEKLFF.